This T cell receptor (beta chain) is from a study of shared clonotypes between healthy human individuals. The test was conducted at deep level. The protocol was immunoSEQ multiplex PCR, while the TCRdb copy is restricted to in-frame clones and leaves out a portion. Of 2 million to 2.5 million clones detected, 80% to 95% appear once; the ten largest clones hold under 0.45%. V was clipped by 1 base and J by 3 bases, with 11 bases between them. Germline V lookup: CDR1 SGHNT, CDR2 YENEEA. There are 15 residues in the CDR3. The rearrangement links TRBV11-3 to TRBJ2-3; D call uncertain. The sample consisted of naive CD4+ T cells from PBMCs. Subset reported: CD45RA+ positively selected. The receptor's source is a man aged 18-30 years in good health. Some clones in this sample may be carry-over from other donors' samples. The CDR3 DNA reads TGTGCCAGCAGCTTAGTGGCCATGCAGACAGATACGCAGTATTTT. Translation: CASSLVAMQTDTQYF.